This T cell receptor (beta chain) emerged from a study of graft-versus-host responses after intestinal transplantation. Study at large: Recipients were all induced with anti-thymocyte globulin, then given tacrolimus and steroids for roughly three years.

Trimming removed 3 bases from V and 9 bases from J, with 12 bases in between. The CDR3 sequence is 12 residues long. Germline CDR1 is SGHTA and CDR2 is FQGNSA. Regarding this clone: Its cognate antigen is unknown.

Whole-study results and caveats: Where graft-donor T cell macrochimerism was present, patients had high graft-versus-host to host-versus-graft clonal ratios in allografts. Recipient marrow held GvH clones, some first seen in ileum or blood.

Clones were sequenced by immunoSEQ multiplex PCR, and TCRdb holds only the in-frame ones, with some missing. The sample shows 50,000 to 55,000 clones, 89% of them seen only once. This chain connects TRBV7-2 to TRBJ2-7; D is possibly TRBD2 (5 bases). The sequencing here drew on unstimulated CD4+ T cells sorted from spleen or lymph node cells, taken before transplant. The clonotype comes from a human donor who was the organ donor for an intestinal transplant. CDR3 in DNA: TGTGCCAGCAGCTTGAATGCGGAGGTGCAGTACTTC. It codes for CASSLNAEVQYF.